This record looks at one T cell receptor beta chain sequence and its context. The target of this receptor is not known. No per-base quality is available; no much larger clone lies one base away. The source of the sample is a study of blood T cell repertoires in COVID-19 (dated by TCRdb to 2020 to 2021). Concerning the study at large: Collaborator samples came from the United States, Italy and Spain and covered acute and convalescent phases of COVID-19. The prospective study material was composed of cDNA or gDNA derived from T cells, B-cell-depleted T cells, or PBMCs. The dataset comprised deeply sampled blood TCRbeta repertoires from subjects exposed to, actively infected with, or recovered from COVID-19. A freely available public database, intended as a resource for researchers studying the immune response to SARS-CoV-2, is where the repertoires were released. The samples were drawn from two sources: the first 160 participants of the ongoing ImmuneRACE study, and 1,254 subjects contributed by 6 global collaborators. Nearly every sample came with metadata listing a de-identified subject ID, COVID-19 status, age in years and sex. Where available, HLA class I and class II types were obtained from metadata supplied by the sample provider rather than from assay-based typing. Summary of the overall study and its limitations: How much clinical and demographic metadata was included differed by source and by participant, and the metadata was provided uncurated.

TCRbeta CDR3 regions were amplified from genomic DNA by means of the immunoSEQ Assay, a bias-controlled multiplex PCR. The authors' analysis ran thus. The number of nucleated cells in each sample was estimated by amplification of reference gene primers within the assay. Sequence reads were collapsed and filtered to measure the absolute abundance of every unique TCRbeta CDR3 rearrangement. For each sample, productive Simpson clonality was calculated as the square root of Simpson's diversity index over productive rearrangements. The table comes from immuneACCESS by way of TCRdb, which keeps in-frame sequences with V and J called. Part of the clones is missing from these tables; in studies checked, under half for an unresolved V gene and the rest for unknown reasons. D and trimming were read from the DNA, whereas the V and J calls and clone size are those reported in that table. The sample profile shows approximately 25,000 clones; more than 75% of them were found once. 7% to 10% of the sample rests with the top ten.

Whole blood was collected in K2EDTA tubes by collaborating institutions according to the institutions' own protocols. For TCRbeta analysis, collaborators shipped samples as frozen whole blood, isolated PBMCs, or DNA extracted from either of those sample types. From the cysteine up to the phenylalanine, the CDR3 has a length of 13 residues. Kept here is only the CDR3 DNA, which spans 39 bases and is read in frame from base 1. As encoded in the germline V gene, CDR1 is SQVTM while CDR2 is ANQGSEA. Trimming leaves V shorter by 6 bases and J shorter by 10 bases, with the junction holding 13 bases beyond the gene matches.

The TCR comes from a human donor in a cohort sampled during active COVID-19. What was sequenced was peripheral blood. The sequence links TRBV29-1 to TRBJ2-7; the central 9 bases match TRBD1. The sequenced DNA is TGCAGCGTGAGCGGGGCCGGGACAGGGCGCCAGTACTTC. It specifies CSVSGAGTGRQYF.